This section outlines one T cell receptor beta chain sequence together with its context. Germline V gene lookup returns CDR1 SGDLS and CDR2 YYNGEE. The J segment lost 0 bases and the V segment lost 2 bases, leaving 2 bases of the junction unmatched. The CDR3 length is 15 residues. These data belong to a study of blood T cell repertoires in COVID-19. On the study more broadly: Sites across the United States, Italy and Spain contributed samples from acute and convalescent COVID-19. T cells, B-cell-depleted T cells, or PBMCs provided the cDNA or gDNA that served as material.

In the study's own analysis: Scientists estimated how many nucleated cells there were by amplifying reference gene primers. The table came from immunoSEQ multiplex PCR; TCRdb's copy has only in-frame clones and leaves some out. V, J and clone size derive from that table, while D and trimming were established from the DNA sequence. The sample carries under 450,000 clones, over 75% recorded once. The receptor's source is a woman aged 40 to 49 with COVID-19, enrolled during active disease. The material sequenced was peripheral blood. The rearrangement uses TRBV9 and TRBJ2-1; the match to TRBD2 covers 7 bases. The CDR3 region has the DNA TGTGCCAGCAGCGTCACGGGGGGCTCCTACAATGAGCAGTTCTTC. Protein: CASSVTGGSYNEQFF.